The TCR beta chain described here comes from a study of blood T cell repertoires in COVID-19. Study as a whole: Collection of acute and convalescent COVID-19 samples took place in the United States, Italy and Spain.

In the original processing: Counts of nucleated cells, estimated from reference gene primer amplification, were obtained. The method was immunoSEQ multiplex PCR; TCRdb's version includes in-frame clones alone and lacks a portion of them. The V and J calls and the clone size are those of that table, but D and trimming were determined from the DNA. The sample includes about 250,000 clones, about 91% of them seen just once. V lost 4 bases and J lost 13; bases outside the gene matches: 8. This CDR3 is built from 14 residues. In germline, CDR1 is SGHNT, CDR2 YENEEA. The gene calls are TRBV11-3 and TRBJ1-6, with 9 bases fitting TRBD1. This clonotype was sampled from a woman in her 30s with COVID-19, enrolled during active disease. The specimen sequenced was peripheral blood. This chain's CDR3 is CASSSGQGRTPLHF. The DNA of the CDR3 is TGTGCCAGCAGCTCGGGACAGGGAAGGACTCCCCTCCACTTT. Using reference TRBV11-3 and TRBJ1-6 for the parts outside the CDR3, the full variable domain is EAGVVQSPRYKIIEKKQPVAFWCNPISGHNTLYWYLQNLGQGPELLIRYENEEAVDDSQLPKDRFSAERLKGVDSTLKIQPAELGDSAVYLCASSSGQGRTPLHFGNGTRLTVT.